Listed below are T cell receptor beta chains from one sample, sequenced in a study of molecular identifiers for immune sequencing clone quantification. MiXCR, run by TCRdb on the PCR reads, gives a single entry per CDR3 protein. The sample contains a few hundred thousand distinct CDR3 sequences, roughly 24% of which appear only once. Sequences were obtained from naive CD8+ T cells from blood, with Jurkat cell RNA spiked in. These receptors were collected from a human donor in good health. Some libraries in this study had Jurkat cell RNA spiked in. CDR3s include the opening cysteine and the closing phenylalanine or tryptophan. The D gene is left open where the match is weak. Clone sizes are given selectively: once, few, many, or a class where the clone is expanded.

TRBD2	TRBV28	TRBJ2-7	few	CAILQPGLNSYEQYF	TGTGCCATTCTCCAACCGGGACTAAACTCCTACGAGCAGTACTTC
.	TRBV29-1	TRBJ1-1	few	CSASWMGDTEAFF	TGCAGCGCTAGCTGGATGGGGGACACTGAAGCTTTCTTT
.	TRBV6-5	TRBJ2-3	many	CASSYIRAARPDTQYF	TGTGCCAGCAGTTACATAAGGGCGGCGCGGCCAGATACGCAGTATTTT
.	TRBV6-2/TRBV6-3	TRBJ2-1	.	CASSYAGVGNEQFF	TGTGCCAGCAGTTACGCAGGGGTAGGGAATGAGCAGTTCTTC
TRBD2	TRBV12-5	TRBJ2-3	.	CASGLITGGGYTGTQYF	TGTGCTAGTGGTTTGATAACGGGCGGGGGGTACACAGGTACGCAGTATTTT
TRBD2	TRBV19	TRBJ2-3	.	CASSRTSGEYDTQYF	TGTGCCAGTAGTAGGACTAGCGGGGAATACGATACGCAGTATTTT
TRBD1	TRBV28	TRBJ1-5	many	CASSSGQNSNQPQHF	TGTGCCAGCAGTTCGGGACAGAATAGCAATCAGCCCCAGCATTTT
.	TRBV19	TRBJ2-6	.	CATKVGVSGANVLTF	TGTGCCACTAAGGTTGGGGTCTCTGGGGCCAACGTCCTGACTTTC
TRBD2	TRBV6-2/TRBV6-3	TRBJ2-1	.	CASTKGGNEQFF	TGTGCCAGCACGAAGGGAGGGAATGAGCAGTTCTTC
TRBD1	TRBV4-3	TRBJ2-3	.	CASSQEGKGGILDTQYF	TGCGCCAGCAGCCAAGAAGGGAAAGGGGGCATTTTGGATACGCAGTATTTT
.	TRBV6-5	TRBJ2-2	.	CASTGSNTGELFF	TGTGCCAGCACAGGCAGCAACACCGGGGAGCTGTTTTTT
.	TRBV29-1	TRBJ2-3	.	CSAFFLLASGTDTQYF	TGCAGCGCGTTTTTCCTCCTAGCGTCTGGCACAGATACGCAGTATTTT
TRBD1	TRBV27	TRBJ1-6	few	CASSPWGQGSSPLHF	TGTGCCAGCAGCCCATGGGGACAGGGTTCTTCACCCCTCCACTTT
.	TRBV19	TRBJ1-1	.	CASSTRHGANTEALF	TGTGCCAGTAGTACCCGACACGGTGCGAACACTGAAGCTCTCTTT
.	TRBV27	TRBJ2-5	.	CASSLFSGYQETQYF	TGTGCCAGCAGTTTATTCTCCGGATACCAAGAGACCCAGTACTTC
.	TRBV25-1	TRBJ2-3	many	CASSEMAGPQYF	TGTGCCAGCAGTGAGATGGCGGGCCCTCAGTATTTT
TRBD2	TRBV30	TRBJ2-5	.	CAWSLTSPRETQYF	TGTGCCTGGAGCTTGACTAGCCCTCGAGAGACCCAGTACTTC
TRBD1	TRBV5-1	TRBJ2-7	.	CASSLESPGQGAYHEQYF	TGCGCCAGCAGCTTGGAATCCCCGGGACAGGGGGCTTACCACGAGCAGTACTTC
TRBD1	TRBV5-1	TRBJ1-1	many	CASRPGQGDTEAFF	TGCGCCAGCAGGCCAGGACAGGGTGACACTGAAGCTTTCTTT
.	TRBV2	TRBJ2-1	many	CASSEWYNEQFF	TGTGCCAGCAGTGAGTGGTACAATGAGCAGTTCTTC
.	TRBV29-1	TRBJ2-7	few	CSDLKLASYEQYF	TGCAGCGACCTCAAGCTAGCATCCTACGAGCAGTACTTC
TRBD2	TRBV5-1	TRBJ2-3	few	CASSLIGLAEYTDTQYF	TGCGCCAGCAGCTTGATTGGACTAGCGGAGTACACAGATACGCAGTATTTT
.	TRBV12-3/TRBV12-4	TRBJ2-3	.	CASRFGQLRGTDTQYF	TGTGCCAGCAGATTTGGACAGCTGAGGGGCACAGATACGCAGTATTTT
TRBD1	TRBV29-1	TRBJ2-3	.	CSVEATDRGVFTDTQYF	TGCAGCGTTGAAGCTACGGACAGGGGAGTATTCACAGATACGCAGTATTTT
.	TRBV27	TRBJ1-1	.	CASSYQGASEAFF	TGTGCCAGCAGTTATCAGGGCGCGTCTGAAGCTTTCTTT
.	TRBV7-9	TRBJ2-3	few	CAGSLGWSGSTDTQYF	TGTGCCGGCAGCTTAGGTTGGTCGGGCAGCACAGATACGCAGTATTTT
.	TRBV4-3	TRBJ2-7	many	CASSQELLYEQYF	TGCGCCAGCAGCCAAGAGCTCCTATACGAGCAGTACTTC
.	TRBV4-3	TRBJ2-7	many	CASSQAPGGYEQYF	TGCGCCAGCAGCCAGGCCCCTGGGGGGTACGAGCAGTACTTC
.	TRBV30	TRBJ2-1	.	CAWSDRSIGVEQFF	TGTGCCTGGAGTGATCGATCAATAGGAGTGGAGCAGTTCTTC
.	TRBV9	TRBJ2-3	.	CASSVGGGGTDTQYF	TGTGCCAGCAGCGTAGGAGGGGGTGGCACAGATACGCAGTATTTT
.	TRBV27	TRBJ2-7	many	CASSLFGPTYEQYF	TGTGCCAGCAGTTTATTTGGCCCGACCTACGAGCAGTACTTC
.	TRBV12-3/TRBV12-4	TRBJ1-2	many	CASSSPGIPWGYTF	TGTGCCAGCAGTTCACCGGGCATCCCCTGGGGCTACACCTTC
.	TRBV5-5	TRBJ2-6	many	CASSPLPDWANVLTF	TGTGCCAGCAGCCCCCTCCCCGACTGGGCCAACGTCCTGACTTTC
.	TRBV7-9	TRBJ2-3	few	CASSSYGDTQYF	TGTGCCAGCAGCTCCTACGGGGATACGCAGTATTTT
TRBD1	TRBV4-1	TRBJ1-1	many	CASSQDRMTGLNTEAFF	TGCGCCAGCAGCCAAGATCGTATGACAGGGTTGAACACTGAAGCTTTCTTT
.	TRBV6-5	TRBJ2-5	many	CASSTEGQETQYF	TGTGCCAGCAGTACGGAGGGCCAAGAGACCCAGTACTTC
TRBD2	TRBV9	TRBJ2-3	once	CASSPSGMGADTQYF	TGTGCCAGCAGTCCCAGCGGGATGGGGGCAGATACGCAGTATTTT
.	TRBV4-1	TRBJ2-7	.	CASSQGSGSSGYEQYF	TGCGCCAGCAGCCAAGGGTCAGGGTCCTCCGGATACGAGCAGTACTTC